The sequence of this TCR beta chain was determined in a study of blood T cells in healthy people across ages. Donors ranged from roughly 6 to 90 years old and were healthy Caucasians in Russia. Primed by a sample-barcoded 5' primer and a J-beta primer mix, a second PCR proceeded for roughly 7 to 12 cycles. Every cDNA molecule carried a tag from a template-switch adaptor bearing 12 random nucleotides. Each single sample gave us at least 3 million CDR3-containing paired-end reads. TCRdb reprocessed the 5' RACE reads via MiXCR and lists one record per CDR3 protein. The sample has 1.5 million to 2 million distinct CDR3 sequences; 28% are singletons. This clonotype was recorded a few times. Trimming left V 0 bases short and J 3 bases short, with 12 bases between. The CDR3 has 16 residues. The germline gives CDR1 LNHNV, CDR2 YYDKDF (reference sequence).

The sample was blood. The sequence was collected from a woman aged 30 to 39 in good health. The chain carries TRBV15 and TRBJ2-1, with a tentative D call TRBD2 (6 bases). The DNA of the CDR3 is TGTGCCACCAGCAGAGAGGGGGGTCTCATCTACAATGAGCAGTTCTTC. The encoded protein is CATSREGGLIYNEQFF.